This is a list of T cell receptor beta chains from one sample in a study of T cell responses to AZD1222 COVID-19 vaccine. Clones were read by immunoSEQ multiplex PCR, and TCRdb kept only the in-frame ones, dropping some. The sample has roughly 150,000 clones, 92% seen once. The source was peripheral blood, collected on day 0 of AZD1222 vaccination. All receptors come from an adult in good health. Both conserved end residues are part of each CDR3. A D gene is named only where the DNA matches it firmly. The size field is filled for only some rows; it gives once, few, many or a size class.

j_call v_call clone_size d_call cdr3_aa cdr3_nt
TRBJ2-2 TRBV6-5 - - CASSSGHTGELFF TGTGCCAGCAGTTCCGGCCACACCGGGGAGCTGTTTTTT
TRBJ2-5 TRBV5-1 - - CASTLGERGETQYF TGCGCCAGCACCCTGGGGGAGCGTGGGGAGACCCAGTACTTC
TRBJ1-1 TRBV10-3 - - CAIRRGSGVTEAFF TGTGCCATCAGGAGGGGTAGCGGGGTTACTGAAGCTTTCTTT
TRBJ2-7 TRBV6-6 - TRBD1 CASSPPQGAWGIRYYEQYF TGTGCCAGCAGTCCCCCCCAGGGGGCTTGGGGGATACGATACTACGAGCAGTACTTC
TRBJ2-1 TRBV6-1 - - CASSEGAGSYNEQFF TGTGCCAGCAGTGAGGGAGCGGGTTCCTACAATGAGCAGTTCTTC
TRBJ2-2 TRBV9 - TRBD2 CASSLSGGPTGELFF TGTGCCAGCAGCCTTAGCGGGGGGCCCACCGGGGAGCTGTTTTTT
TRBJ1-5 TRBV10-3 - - CAISGQEDSNQPQHF TGTGCCATCAGTGGACAGGAGGATAGCAATCAGCCCCAGCATTTT
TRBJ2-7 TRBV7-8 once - CASSSSSSTSYEQYF TGTGCCAGCAGCTCCTCCTCGTCAACATCCTACGAGCAGTACTTC
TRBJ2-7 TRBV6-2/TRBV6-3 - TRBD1 CASSWTGGRYEQYF TGTGCCAGCAGTTGGACAGGGGGGAGATACGAGCAGTACTTC
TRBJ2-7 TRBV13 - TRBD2 CASSLGRAGTYEQYF TGTGCCAGCAGCTTAGGGAGAGCGGGAACCTACGAGCAGTACTTC
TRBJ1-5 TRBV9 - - CASSSGDEPQHF TGTGCCAGCAGCTCAGGGGATGAGCCCCAGCATTTT
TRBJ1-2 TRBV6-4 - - CASSADVNYGYTF TGTGCCAGCAGTGCGGACGTCAACTATGGCTACACCTTC
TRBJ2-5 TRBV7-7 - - CASSTGETQYF TGTGCCAGCAGTACAGGGGAGACCCAGTACTTC
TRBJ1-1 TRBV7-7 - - CASSPFRGNTEAFF TGTGCCAGCAGCCCTTTCAGGGGAAACACTGAAGCTTTCTTT
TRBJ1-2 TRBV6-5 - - CASSYSGGSSYGYTF TGTGCCAGCAGTTACTCAGGAGGGAGTAGCTATGGCTACACCTTC
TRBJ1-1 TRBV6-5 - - CASSYPPQGRRTEAFF TGTGCCAGCAGTTACCCCCCCCAGGGGCGACGGACTGAAGCTTTCTTT
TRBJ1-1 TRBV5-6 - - CASSKGQKNTEAFF TGTGCCAGCAGCAAGGGACAAAAGAACACTGAAGCTTTCTTT
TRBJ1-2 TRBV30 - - CAWSPGRGYGYTF TGTGCCTGGAGTCCGGGTAGAGGCTATGGCTACACCTTC
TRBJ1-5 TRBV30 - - CAWSRGAQPQHF TGTGCCTGGAGTCGGGGGGCCCAGCCCCAGCATTTT
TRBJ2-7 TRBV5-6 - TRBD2 CASSPPSGGAYEQYF TGTGCCAGCAGCCCCCCTTCCGGGGGGGCCTACGAGCAGTACTTC
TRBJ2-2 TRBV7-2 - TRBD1 CASTRSQGATGELFF TGTGCCAGCACCCGCTCCCAGGGGGCGACCGGGGAGCTGTTTTTT
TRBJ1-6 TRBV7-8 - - CASSSGASYNSPLHF TGTGCCAGCAGCTCTGGGGCCAGTTATAATTCACCCCTCCACTTT
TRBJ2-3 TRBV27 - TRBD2 CASSSPGRGAAF TGTGCCAGCAGTTCCCCCGGGAGGGGGGCGGCCTTT
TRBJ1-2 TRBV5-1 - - CASSLASGQAGYTF TGCGCCAGCAGCTTGGCCTCAGGGCAGGCAGGCTACACCTTC
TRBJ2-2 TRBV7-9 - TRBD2 CASTPLASNTGELFF TGTGCCAGCACCCCACTAGCGTCGAACACCGGGGAGCTGTTTTTT
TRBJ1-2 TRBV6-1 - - CASRPSGLGYGYTF TGTGCCAGCAGACCCTCCGGGTTGGGGTATGGCTACACCTTC
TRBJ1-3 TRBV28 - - CASSVGSGTPPRISGNTIYF TGTGCCAGCAGTGTGGGTTCGGGGACCCCACCTCGAATCTCTGGAAACACCATATATTTT
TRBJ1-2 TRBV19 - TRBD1 CASSPYSGGYGYTF TGTGCCAGTAGCCCGTATTCAGGGGGCTATGGCTACACCTTC
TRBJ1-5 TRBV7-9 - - CASSLYSQPQHF TGTGCCAGCAGCTTATACAGCCAGCCCCAGCATTTT
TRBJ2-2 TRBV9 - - CASSDLSTGIHTGELFF TGTGCCAGCAGTGACCTGAGTACGGGCATTCACACCGGGGAGCTGTTTTTT
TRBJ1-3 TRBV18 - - CASSPPSVSAGNTIYF TGTGCCAGCTCACCACCGTCGGTCTCGGCTGGAAACACCATATATTTT
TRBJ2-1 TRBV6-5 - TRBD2 CASSYGRGGVNEQFF TGTGCCAGCAGTTACGGCCGCGGGGGAGTCAATGAGCAGTTCTTC
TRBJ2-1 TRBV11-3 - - CASSLDLGGPSYNEQFF TGTGCCAGCAGCTTAGATCTCGGGGGGCCATCCTACAATGAGCAGTTCTTC
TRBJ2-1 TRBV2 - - CASGDYNEQFF TGTGCCAGCGGGGACTACAATGAGCAGTTCTTC
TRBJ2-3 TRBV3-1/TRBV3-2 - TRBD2 CASSQRAGWDTQYF TGTGCCAGCAGCCAACGAGCGGGGTGGGATACGCAGTATTTT
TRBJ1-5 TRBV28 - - CASRGRTQPQHF TGTGCCAGCAGGGGACGAACTCAGCCCCAGCATTTT
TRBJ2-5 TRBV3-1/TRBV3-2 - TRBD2 CASSQDPRRLAGGRTETQYF TGTGCCAGCAGCCAAGATCCCCGTAGGCTAGCGGGGGGCAGGACGGAGACCCAGTACTTC
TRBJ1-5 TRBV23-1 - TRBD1 CASSYRDRDDNQPQHF TGCGCCAGCAGTTACCGGGACAGGGACGACAATCAGCCCCAGCATTTT
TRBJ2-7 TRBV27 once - CASSPPGTDAYEQYF TGTGCCAGCAGCCCTCCCGGGACTGACGCCTACGAGCAGTACTTC
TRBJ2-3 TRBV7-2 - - CASSLAGGHTDTQYF TGTGCCAGCAGCTTAGCCGGGGGGCACACAGATACGCAGTATTTT
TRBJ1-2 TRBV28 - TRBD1 CASSLTGVGGYTF TGTGCCAGCAGTCTCACAGGGGTGGGAGGCTACACCTTC
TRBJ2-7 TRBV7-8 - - CASSLVLRVGVLSGEQYF TGTGCCAGCAGCTTAGTCTTAAGGGTAGGGGTCCTCTCTGGCGAGCAGTACTTC
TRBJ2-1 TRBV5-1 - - CASSGWEEQFF TGCGCCAGCAGCGGGTGGGAAGAGCAGTTCTTC
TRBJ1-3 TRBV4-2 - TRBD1 CASSQVFFPSGTGASSGNTIYF TGTGCCAGCAGCCAAGTATTTTTTCCGAGCGGGACAGGGGCTAGCTCTGGAAACACCATATATTTT
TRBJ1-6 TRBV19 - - CASKEGRNSPLHF TGTGCCAGTAAGGAGGGTCGTAATTCACCCCTCCACTTT
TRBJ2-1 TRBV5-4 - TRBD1 CASSLGRTGNNEQFF TGTGCCAGCAGCTTGGGCCGGACAGGGAACAATGAGCAGTTCTTC
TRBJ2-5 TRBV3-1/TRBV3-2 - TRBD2 CASSLLAGGGETQYF TGTGCCAGCAGCCTTCTAGCGGGAGGCGGGGAGACCCAGTACTTC
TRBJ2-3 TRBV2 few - CASSGGDSTKRDTQYF TGTGCCAGCAGTGGGGGTGACTCGACTAAGAGGGATACGCAGTATTTT